Listed below are T cell receptor beta chains from one sample, sequenced in a study of Graves' ophthalmopathy and Graves' hyperthyroidism. TCRdb re-analysed the multiplex PCR reads in MiXCR, keeping a single row per CDR3 protein. The sample comprises hundreds of thousands of distinct CDR3 sequences, about 20% of which are singletons, and approximately 7.7% rests with the top ten. The sample was peripheral blood. All receptors come from a woman between 18 and 29 years old with stable Graves' hyperthyroidism. Some clones in this sample may be carry-over from other donors' samples. Each CDR3 is given with its conserved first and last residue. A D gene is named only where the DNA matches it firmly. Part of the rows lack a size; the others show once, few, many or a class for expanded clones.

clone_size j_call v_call d_call cdr3_nt cdr3_aa
- TRBJ2-5 TRBV12-3/TRBV12-4 TRBD2 TGTGCCAGCAGTTTCTGGTCCGGGAGGGGTGATACCCAGTACTTC CASSFWSGRGDTQYF
- TRBJ2-2 TRBV4-1 TRBD2 TGCGCCAGCAGCCATATAGCGGGGGGGCTGTTCGGGGAGCTGTTTTTT CASSHIAGGLFGELFF
many TRBJ2-2 TRBV20-1 TRBD1 TGCAGTGCTAGACCCCGGGACAGGGAAGAATCGAACACCGGGGAGCTGTTTTTT CSARPRDREESNTGELFF
many TRBJ2-7 TRBV28 TRBD2 TGTGCCAGCAGTTTAGGGGCGCTAGCGGGAGCCCCTTACCGTCACGAGCAGTACTTC CASSLGALAGAPYRHEQYF
- TRBJ2-5 TRBV27 TRBD1 TGTGCCAGCAGTTCACGTTCGGGACAGGTTCTCCAAGAGACCCAGTACTTC CASSSRSGQVLQETQYF
many TRBJ2-7 TRBV6-1 - TGTGCCAGCAAGGTGGCGGCGAGCTCCTACGAGCAGTACTTC CASKVAASSYEQYF
few TRBJ2-6 TRBV10-3 TRBD1 TGTGCCATCAGCCGGGACAGGGAGGTTTCCGGGGCCAACGTCCTGACTTTC CAISRDREVSGANVLTF
few TRBJ2-1 TRBV12-3/TRBV12-4 TRBD2 TGTGCCAGCACTCCTACTGGGCTAGGGCGGACTAGTCAGTTCTTC CASTPTGLGRTSQFF
- TRBJ2-5 TRBV7-9 TRBD2 TGTGCCAGCAGCTCGCATGAGCGGGGGACCCAGTACTTC CASSSHERGTQYF
many TRBJ1-5 TRBV15 - TGTGCCACCAGCAGAGATGAGGGCTTCGGCAATCAGCCCCAGCATTTT CATSRDEGFGNQPQHF
many TRBJ1-1 TRBV7-8 - TGTGCCAGCAGTATCGCAGTAGTGGGGAACACTGAAGCTTTCTTT CASSIAVVGNTEAFF
many TRBJ1-1 TRBV27 - TGTGCCAGCAGTTCCCGTCTAAGGAACACTGAAGCTTTCTTT CASSSRLRNTEAFF
many TRBJ1-1 TRBV2 - TGTGCCAGCAGTGACTACGGGGGCAGGACTGAAGCTTTCTTT CASSDYGGRTEAFF
many TRBJ1-1 TRBV5-1 - TGCGCCAGCAGCCAAGTGGGGGAATTGGGAGCTTTCTTT CASSQVGELGAFF
many TRBJ2-7 TRBV9 - TGTGCCAGCAGCGTAGGGGCAGGGAGAGGGGCCTACGAGCAGTACTTC CASSVGAGRGAYEQYF
many TRBJ1-3 TRBV6-1 - TGTGCCAGCAGCGAATGGAATTCTGGAAACACCATATATTTT CASSEWNSGNTIYF
many TRBJ1-2 TRBV28 TRBD1 TGTGCCAGCAGAGGACAGGGCGAGTATGGCTACACCTTC CASRGQGEYGYTF